This record looks at one TCR beta chain sequence and its context. Antigen: not known. The data stem from a study of cytomegalovirus exposure and HLA in healthy donors. General study points: TCR beta chains associated with HLA were, in a later analysis, more clonally expanded than equally common others.

This CDR3 has 15 amino acids. The V gene's germline CDR1 is KGHSH and CDR2 LQKENI. V shed 6 bases and J 6 bases; nucleotides not matched to a gene: 14. PCR used 60 Vbeta primers and 13 Jbeta primers. Assay used: immunoSEQ multiplex PCR; TCRdb lists only in-frame clones, some missing. The repertoire holds under 200,000 clones, roughly 77% seen once, with around 4.6% in the top ten. The gene calls are TRBV18 and TRBJ2-7; 7 bases fit TRBD1. The sequencing input was PBMCs. This TCR derives from a male donor in good health and CMV-seronegative. The CDR3: CASSSTGDLRLEQYF. Here the CDR3 DNA reads TGTGCCAGCTCGTCAACAGGGGATCTACGACTCGAGCAGTACTTC. Drawing the rest from reference TRBV18 and TRBJ2-7, the complete variable domain is NAGVMQNPRHLVRRRGQEARLRCSPMKGHSHVYWYRQLPEEGLKFMVYLQKENIIDESGMPKERFSAEFPKEGPSILRIQQVVRGDSAAYFCASSSTGDLRLEQYFGPGTRLTVT.